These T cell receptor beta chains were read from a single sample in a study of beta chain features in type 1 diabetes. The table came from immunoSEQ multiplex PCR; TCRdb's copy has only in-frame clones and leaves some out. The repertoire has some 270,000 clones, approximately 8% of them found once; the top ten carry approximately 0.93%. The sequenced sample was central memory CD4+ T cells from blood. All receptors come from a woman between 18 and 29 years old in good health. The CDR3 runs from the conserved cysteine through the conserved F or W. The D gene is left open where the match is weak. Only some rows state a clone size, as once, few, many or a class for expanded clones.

CDR3nt: TGTGCCAGCACACGCGATGGTTTAACCGGGGAGCTGTTTTTT; CDR3aa: CASTRDGLTGELFF; j_gene: TRBJ2-2; abundance: few; v_gene: TRBV7-9; d_gene: .
CDR3nt: TGTGCCAGCAGTTTAGCAGGGATTAATGAAAAACTGTTTTTT; CDR3aa: CASSLAGINEKLFF; j_gene: TRBJ1-4; abundance: medium-sized; v_gene: TRBV28; d_gene: .
CDR3nt: TGTGCCAGCTCACCACGGGTGGGCTACAATGAGCAGTTCTTC; CDR3aa: CASSPRVGYNEQFF; j_gene: TRBJ2-1; abundance: few; v_gene: TRBV18; d_gene: .
CDR3nt: TGTGCCAGCAGCGCCGACCCCCGAGGTACTGAAGCTTTCTTT; CDR3aa: CASSADPRGTEAFF; j_gene: TRBJ1-1; abundance: .; v_gene: TRBV9; d_gene: .
CDR3nt: TGCGCCAGCAGCTTCCACAATGAGCAGTTCTTC; CDR3aa: CASSFHNEQFF; j_gene: TRBJ2-1; abundance: few; v_gene: TRBV5-1; d_gene: .
CDR3nt: TGCGCCAGCAGCCAAGTCGGCACTGGGGCCAACGTCCTGACTTTC; CDR3aa: CASSQVGTGANVLTF; j_gene: TRBJ2-6; abundance: few; v_gene: TRBV4-3; d_gene: .
CDR3nt: TGTGCCAGCAGCTCTCAGCGGGGGGGCCTCCAAGAGACCCAGTACTTC; CDR3aa: CASSSQRGGLQETQYF; j_gene: TRBJ2-5; abundance: .; v_gene: TRBV7-2; d_gene: TRBD2
CDR3nt: TGTGCCAGCAAGCGACCTACAATGGATTCACCCCTCCACTTT; CDR3aa: CASKRPTMDSPLHF; j_gene: TRBJ1-6; abundance: .; v_gene: TRBV2; d_gene: .
CDR3nt: TGTGCCAGCTCACCACCCGGGGACGCTGAAAAACTGTTTTTT; CDR3aa: CASSPPGDAEKLFF; j_gene: TRBJ1-4; abundance: many; v_gene: TRBV18; d_gene: .
CDR3nt: TGTGCCAGCAGCGGGTCCTACTACGAGCAGTACTTC; CDR3aa: CASSGSYYEQYF; j_gene: TRBJ2-7; abundance: few; v_gene: TRBV5-4; d_gene: .
CDR3nt: TGTGCCAGCAGCCAAGATGGTCAGGGTCGCACAGATACGCAGTATTTT; CDR3aa: CASSQDGQGRTDTQYF; j_gene: TRBJ2-3; abundance: .; v_gene: TRBV5-4; d_gene: .
CDR3nt: TGTGCCACCAGCAGCCGCCCGGGGGTAGCGGGGGGACACAATGAGCAGTTCTTC; CDR3aa: CATSSRPGVAGGHNEQFF; j_gene: TRBJ2-1; abundance: few; v_gene: TRBV15; d_gene: TRBD2
CDR3nt: TGTGCCAGCAGACTACAGGGTAGCACAGATACGCAGTATTTT; CDR3aa: CASRLQGSTDTQYF; j_gene: TRBJ2-3; abundance: .; v_gene: TRBV6-6; d_gene: .
CDR3nt: TGTGCCACCGCCGCGGGCCGAGAGGGCTATGGCTACACCTTC; CDR3aa: CATAAGREGYGYTF; j_gene: TRBJ1-2; abundance: few; v_gene: TRBV28; d_gene: .
CDR3nt: TGCGCCAGCAGCTTGGATGAGTACAATGAGCAGTTCTTC; CDR3aa: CASSLDEYNEQFF; j_gene: TRBJ2-1; abundance: .; v_gene: TRBV5-1; d_gene: .
CDR3nt: TGCGCCAGCAGCCCCGGGGACAGCCCGTCTAATGAAAAACTGTTTTTT; CDR3aa: CASSPGDSPSNEKLFF; j_gene: TRBJ1-4; abundance: few; v_gene: TRBV5-1; d_gene: TRBD1
CDR3nt: TGTGCCAGCAGCCAGGGAGGGAGGCCGAGGAATGAGCAGTTCTTC; CDR3aa: CASSQGGRPRNEQFF; j_gene: TRBJ2-1; abundance: few; v_gene: TRBV7-3; d_gene: TRBD2
CDR3nt: TGTGCCAGCAGCTTAGATTGGACAGATACGCAGTATTTT; CDR3aa: CASSLDWTDTQYF; j_gene: TRBJ2-3; abundance: many; v_gene: TRBV7-2; d_gene: .
CDR3nt: TGTGCCAGCTCATACGGGACACCCGCGAACACCGGGGAGCTGTTTTTT; CDR3aa: CASSYGTPANTGELFF; j_gene: TRBJ2-2; abundance: few; v_gene: TRBV18; d_gene: .
CDR3nt: TGTGCCAGCAGCTTCAACAGAGTCACCGGGGAGCTGTTTTTT; CDR3aa: CASSFNRVTGELFF; j_gene: TRBJ2-2; abundance: .; v_gene: TRBV11-1; d_gene: .
CDR3nt: TGCGCCAGCAGCCACGACCCGAGGTCGGCAGATACGCAGTATTTT; CDR3aa: CASSHDPRSADTQYF; j_gene: TRBJ2-3; abundance: .; v_gene: TRBV4-3; d_gene: .
CDR3nt: TGCGCCAGCAGCTTGGGTGGGTCCTCCTTCGCTGAAGCTTTCTTT; CDR3aa: CASSLGGSSFAEAFF; j_gene: TRBJ1-1; abundance: many; v_gene: TRBV5-1; d_gene: .
CDR3nt: TGTGCCAGCAGCTTAGGTGTAGGGAAAGAGACCCAGTACTTC; CDR3aa: CASSLGVGKETQYF; j_gene: TRBJ2-5; abundance: .; v_gene: TRBV27; d_gene: .
CDR3nt: TGTGCCAGCAGCTTAGCGCCCTGGGAGACCCAGTACTTC; CDR3aa: CASSLAPWETQYF; j_gene: TRBJ2-5; abundance: few; v_gene: TRBV7-2; d_gene: .
CDR3nt: TGTGCCATCAGCTCCGACGGGGCCCGCTACGAGCAGTACTTC; CDR3aa: CAISSDGARYEQYF; j_gene: TRBJ2-7; abundance: many; v_gene: TRBV10-3; d_gene: .
CDR3nt: TGTGCCAGCAGCCCGCCGCAAACATACGAGCAGTACTTC; CDR3aa: CASSPPQTYEQYF; j_gene: TRBJ2-7; abundance: .; v_gene: TRBV7-2; d_gene: .
CDR3nt: TGTGCCAGCAGCGCCGGACAGGTGAAGGATACGCAGTATTTT; CDR3aa: CASSAGQVKDTQYF; j_gene: TRBJ2-3; abundance: many; v_gene: TRBV9; d_gene: TRBD1
CDR3nt: TGTGCCAGCAGTTACACTGGGCAGGGCACTGAAGCTTTCTTT; CDR3aa: CASSYTGQGTEAFF; j_gene: TRBJ1-1; abundance: .; v_gene: TRBV6-5; d_gene: .
CDR3nt: TGTGCCAGCTCACCACAGAAGAACACTGAAGCTTTCTTT; CDR3aa: CASSPQKNTEAFF; j_gene: TRBJ1-1; abundance: many; v_gene: TRBV18; d_gene: .
CDR3nt: TGTGCCAGCTCACCAAGGGAGGGCAACACTGAAGCTTTCTTT; CDR3aa: CASSPREGNTEAFF; j_gene: TRBJ1-1; abundance: few; v_gene: TRBV18; d_gene: .
CDR3nt: TGTGCCAGCAGCCTACAGCCGGACGCCTCGGGGGTGGGTCAGCCCCAGCATTTT; CDR3aa: CASSLQPDASGVGQPQHF; j_gene: TRBJ1-5; abundance: few; v_gene: TRBV7-4; d_gene: .
CDR3nt: TGTGCCAGCAGCCCAAGACAGGGGAGCGAGAATTCACCCCTCCACTTT; CDR3aa: CASSPRQGSENSPLHF; j_gene: TRBJ1-6; abundance: few; v_gene: TRBV14; d_gene: TRBD1
CDR3nt: TGTGCCAGCAGCGATCGGGACCCGGGCACTGAAGCTTTCTTT; CDR3aa: CASSDRDPGTEAFF; j_gene: TRBJ1-1; abundance: .; v_gene: TRBV9; d_gene: .
CDR3nt: TGTGCCAGCAGCTTAGGCGGGGGGATAAGGTACAATGAGCAGTTCTTC; CDR3aa: CASSLGGGIRYNEQFF; j_gene: TRBJ2-1; abundance: .; v_gene: TRBV7-2; d_gene: TRBD2
CDR3nt: TGTGCCAGCAGCTTAGTCGGGGGGCGGACTAATGAAAAACTGTTTTTT; CDR3aa: CASSLVGGRTNEKLFF; j_gene: TRBJ1-4; abundance: many; v_gene: TRBV7-9; d_gene: .
CDR3nt: TGTGCCAGCTCACCCCCAGGGGTCCATGAGCAGTTCTTC; CDR3aa: CASSPPGVHEQFF; j_gene: TRBJ2-1; abundance: few; v_gene: TRBV18; d_gene: .
CDR3nt: TGCAGCGTACTCCTAGCGGGCTCCTACGAGCAGTACTTC; CDR3aa: CSVLLAGSYEQYF; j_gene: TRBJ2-7; abundance: few; v_gene: TRBV29-1; d_gene: TRBD2
CDR3nt: TGTGCCAGTAGTATAAAGTTTTCTGGGGCCAACGTCCTGACTTTC; CDR3aa: CASSIKFSGANVLTF; j_gene: TRBJ2-6; abundance: .; v_gene: TRBV19; d_gene: .
CDR3nt: TGTGCCAGCAGAGGGGGCGCTGAAGCTTTCTTT; CDR3aa: CASRGGAEAFF; j_gene: TRBJ1-1; abundance: .; v_gene: TRBV28; d_gene: TRBD1
CDR3nt: TGTGCCTGGAGCGGAACAGGAGTGGAAAAACTGTTTTTT; CDR3aa: CAWSGTGVEKLFF; j_gene: TRBJ1-4; abundance: .; v_gene: TRBV30; d_gene: .
CDR3nt: TGTGCCAGCAGTGACGGGGGCCCTACCACAGATACGCAGTATTTT; CDR3aa: CASSDGGPTTDTQYF; j_gene: TRBJ2-3; abundance: few; v_gene: TRBV2; d_gene: .
CDR3nt: TGTGCCACCAGGAGCTCTGGAAACACCATATATTTT; CDR3aa: CATRSSGNTIYF; j_gene: TRBJ1-3; abundance: .; v_gene: TRBV19; d_gene: .
CDR3nt: TGTGCCAGCAGCCAAGGGGGGACAGGAGACACTGAAGCTTTCTTT; CDR3aa: CASSQGGTGDTEAFF; j_gene: TRBJ1-1; abundance: .; v_gene: TRBV4-2; d_gene: TRBD1
CDR3nt: TGTGCCAGCAGTCCCCGTGGCCCAGATACGCAGTATTTT; CDR3aa: CASSPRGPDTQYF; j_gene: TRBJ2-3; abundance: few; v_gene: TRBV28; d_gene: .
CDR3nt: TGTGCCTGGAGTGTGTCTGCAACAGGGAGCTATGGCTACACCTTC; CDR3aa: CAWSVSATGSYGYTF; j_gene: TRBJ1-2; abundance: many; v_gene: TRBV30; d_gene: .
CDR3nt: TGTGCCAGCAGTTTAGTTGCAGGGACCTATGGCTACACCTTC; CDR3aa: CASSLVAGTYGYTF; j_gene: TRBJ1-2; abundance: few; v_gene: TRBV28; d_gene: .
CDR3nt: TGTGCCAGCAGTTTAACTACACAGGGGTTGAGCTCCTATAATTCACCCCTCCACTTT; CDR3aa: CASSLTTQGLSSYNSPLHF; j_gene: TRBJ1-6; abundance: .; v_gene: TRBV27; d_gene: TRBD1
CDR3nt: TGCGCCAGCAGCCCACAGGGAACGGGCGGAAACACCATATATTTT; CDR3aa: CASSPQGTGGNTIYF; j_gene: TRBJ1-3; abundance: few; v_gene: TRBV10-2; d_gene: .
CDR3nt: TGCGCCAGCAGCTTGGGCACTAACTATGGCTACACCTTC; CDR3aa: CASSLGTNYGYTF; j_gene: TRBJ1-2; abundance: few; v_gene: TRBV5-1; d_gene: .
CDR3nt: TGTGCCAGCACACGGAACACTGAAGCTTTCTTT; CDR3aa: CASTRNTEAFF; j_gene: TRBJ1-1; abundance: few; v_gene: TRBV2; d_gene: .
CDR3nt: TGTGCCAGCAGTGAAAACGGCAGGGGGTCCGGGGAGCTGTTTTTT; CDR3aa: CASSENGRGSGELFF; j_gene: TRBJ2-2; abundance: .; v_gene: TRBV2; d_gene: TRBD1
CDR3nt: TGCGCCAGCAGCCGGGACAAAGGAAACACCATATATTTT; CDR3aa: CASSRDKGNTIYF; j_gene: TRBJ1-3; abundance: .; v_gene: TRBV4-3; d_gene: .
CDR3nt: TGTGCCAGCAGCCCGGGGCTAGCGGACAATGAGCAGTTCTTC; CDR3aa: CASSPGLADNEQFF; j_gene: TRBJ2-1; abundance: few; v_gene: TRBV7-2; d_gene: TRBD2
CDR3nt: TGTGCCAGCAGCTATGGGACTTACAATGAGCAGTTCTTC; CDR3aa: CASSYGTYNEQFF; j_gene: TRBJ2-1; abundance: .; v_gene: TRBV14; d_gene: .
CDR3nt: TGTGCCAGTAGTCAGGGGCGCGACTATGGCTACACCTTC; CDR3aa: CASSQGRDYGYTF; j_gene: TRBJ1-2; abundance: .; v_gene: TRBV19; d_gene: .
CDR3nt: TGTGCCAGCAGCTTCATACAGGGGTACACTGAAGCTTTCTTT; CDR3aa: CASSFIQGYTEAFF; j_gene: TRBJ1-1; abundance: .; v_gene: TRBV11-2; d_gene: TRBD1
CDR3nt: TGTGCCAGTGGACAGGGTTACGAGCAGTACTTC; CDR3aa: CASGQGYEQYF; j_gene: TRBJ2-7; abundance: few; v_gene: TRBV13; d_gene: TRBD1
CDR3nt: TGCGCCAGCAGCTTGCGACCCCCGGGACAGGGTAACAATGAGCAGTTCTTC; CDR3aa: CASSLRPPGQGNNEQFF; j_gene: TRBJ2-1; abundance: few; v_gene: TRBV5-1; d_gene: TRBD1
CDR3nt: TGCGCCAGCAGCCGTCCCGGGACAGGGATCGGTGAGCAGTTCTTC; CDR3aa: CASSRPGTGIGEQFF; j_gene: TRBJ2-1; abundance: .; v_gene: TRBV5-1; d_gene: TRBD1
CDR3nt: TGTGCCAGCAGCGACAGGGAGCGCGGCTACACCTTC; CDR3aa: CASSDRERGYTF; j_gene: TRBJ1-2; abundance: many; v_gene: TRBV27; d_gene: TRBD1